Below, 6 T cell receptor beta chains from the same sample are listed, as sequenced in a study of shared clonotypes between healthy human individuals. Sequencing used immunoSEQ multiplex PCR; TCRdb keeps in-frame clones, though not all of them. The sample has 1.6 million or so clones; less than 99% are singletons. Sequenced input: naive CD4+ T cells sorted from blood. Specified subset: CD45RA+ positively selected. The receptors shown here come from a young man in good health.

This rearrangement joins TRBV21-1 to TRBJ1-1; the tabulated D call, TRBD1, remains unverified against the DNA. TRBV21-1 is recorded as a pseudogene. The CDR3 contains 17 residues. The CDR3: CASSPKNRGRVNTEAFF. The CDR3 bases are TGTGCCAGCAGTCCCAAGAACAGGGGGCGGGTGAACACTGAAGCTTTCTTT.

The chain is built from TRBV5-4 and TRBJ1-3; TRBD1 matches at 11 bases. Germline V lookup: CDR1 SGHNT, CDR2 YYREEE (reference sequence). V was pared by 3 bases and J by 2 bases, with 1 base of the junction left unmatched. CDR3 length equals 15 residues. Written as DNA, the CDR3 is TGTGCCAGCAGCTCGGGACAGGGGGCTGGAAACACCATATATTTT. Its protein product is CASSSGQGAGNTIYF.

The genes are TRBV29-1 and TRBJ2-1; 8 bases align to TRBD2. CDR3 length: 13 residues. CDR1 and CDR2 (germline): SQVTM, ANQGSEA. Trimming at V came to 6 bases and at J to 5 bases, leaving 6 bases not matched to a gene. CDR3 sequence (DNA): TGCAGCGTGGCCCCGGGAGGGGACAATGAGCAGTTCTTC. It is translated as CSVAPGGDNEQFF.

This clone appeared once. Other DNA variants within this sample encode the same CDR3. The chain joins TRBV5-4 to TRBJ2-1; TRBD2 agrees at 8 bases. V shed 4 bases, J shed 3 bases, and the junction held 6 bases outside the gene matches. The germline gives CDR1 SGHNT, CDR2 YYREEE (reference sequence). The CDR3 is 15 residues long. CDR3 loop: CASSPSGSHYNEQFF. The CDR3 region has the DNA TGTGCCAGCAGCCCTAGCGGGTCTCACTACAATGAGCAGTTCTTC.

The chain joins TRBV28 to TRBJ2-7; TRBD2 agrees at 10 bases. Germline V gene data show CDR1 as MDHEN and CDR2 as SYDVKM. This CDR3 is 17 amino acids long. V gave up 4 bases and J gave up 1 base; unmatched junction bases: 10. CDR3 region: CASSSISGTSVSYEQYF. For the CDR3, the DNA is TGTGCCAGCAGTTCAATATCCGGGACTAGCGTTTCCTACGAGCAGTACTTC.

J is TRBJ2-7 and V is TRBV25-1, with D perhaps TRBD1 (6 bases). The CDR3 loop spans 16 amino acids. V was clipped by 1 base and J by 1 base, with 14 bases between them. Germline V CDR1 and CDR2: MGHDK, SYGVNS. The CDR3 sequence is CASSEWAGVGSYEQYF. CDR3 bases: TGTGCCAGCAGTGAATGGGCAGGGGTTGGATCCTACGAGCAGTACTTC.